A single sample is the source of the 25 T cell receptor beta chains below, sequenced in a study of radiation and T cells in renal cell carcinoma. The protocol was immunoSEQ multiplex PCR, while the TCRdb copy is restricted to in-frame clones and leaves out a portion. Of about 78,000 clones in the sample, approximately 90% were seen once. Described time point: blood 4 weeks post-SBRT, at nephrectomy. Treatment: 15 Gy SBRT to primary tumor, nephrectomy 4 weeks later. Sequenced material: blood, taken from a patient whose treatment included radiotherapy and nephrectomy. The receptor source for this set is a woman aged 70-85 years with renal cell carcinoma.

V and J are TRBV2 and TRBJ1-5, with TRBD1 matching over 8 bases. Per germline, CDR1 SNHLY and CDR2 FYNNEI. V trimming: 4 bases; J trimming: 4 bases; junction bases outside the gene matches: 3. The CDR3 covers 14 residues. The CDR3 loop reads CASSGRQGNQPQHF. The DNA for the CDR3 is TGTGCCAGCAGTGGGCGACAGGGGAATCAGCCCCAGCATTTT.

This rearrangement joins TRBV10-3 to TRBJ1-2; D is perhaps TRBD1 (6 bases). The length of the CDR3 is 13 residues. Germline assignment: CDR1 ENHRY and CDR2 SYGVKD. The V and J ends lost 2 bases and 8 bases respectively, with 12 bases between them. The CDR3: CAISEGTSSGYTF. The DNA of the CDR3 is TGTGCCATCAGTGAGGGGACATCTTCCGGCTACACCTTC.

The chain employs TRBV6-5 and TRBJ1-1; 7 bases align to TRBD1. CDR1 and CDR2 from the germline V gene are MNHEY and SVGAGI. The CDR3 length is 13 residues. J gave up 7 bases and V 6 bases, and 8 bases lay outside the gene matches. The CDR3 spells CASRRQGLGEAFF. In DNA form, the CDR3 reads TGTGCCAGCAGGCGACAGGGTCTCGGTGAAGCTTTCTTT.

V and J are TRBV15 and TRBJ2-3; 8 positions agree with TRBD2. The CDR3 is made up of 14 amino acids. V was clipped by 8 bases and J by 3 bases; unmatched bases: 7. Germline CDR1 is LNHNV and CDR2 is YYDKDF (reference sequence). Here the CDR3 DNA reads TGTGCCACCGAACTGGCGGGGGGAACAGATACGCAGTATTTT. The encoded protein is CATELAGGTDTQYF.

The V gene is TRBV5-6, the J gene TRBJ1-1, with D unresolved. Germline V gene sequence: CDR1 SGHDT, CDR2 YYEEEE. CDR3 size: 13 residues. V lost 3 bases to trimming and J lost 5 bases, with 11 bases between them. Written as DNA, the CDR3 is TGTGCCAGCAGCTCTCCGGGCGTAACTGAAGCTTTCTTT. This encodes CASSSPGVTEAFF.

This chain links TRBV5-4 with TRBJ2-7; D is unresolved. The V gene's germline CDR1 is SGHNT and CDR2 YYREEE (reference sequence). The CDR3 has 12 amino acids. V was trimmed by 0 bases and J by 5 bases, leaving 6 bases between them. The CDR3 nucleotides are TGTGCCAGCAGCTTGGGCTACAACGAGCAGTACTTC. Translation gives CASSLGYNEQYF.

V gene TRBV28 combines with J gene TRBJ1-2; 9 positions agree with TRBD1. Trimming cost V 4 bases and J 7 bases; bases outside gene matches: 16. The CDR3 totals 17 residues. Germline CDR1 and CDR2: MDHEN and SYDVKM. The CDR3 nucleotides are TGTGCCAGCAGTTCCCCCGGGACAGGGCAAATTAGGGGTGGCTACACCTTC. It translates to CASSSPGTGQIRGGYTF.

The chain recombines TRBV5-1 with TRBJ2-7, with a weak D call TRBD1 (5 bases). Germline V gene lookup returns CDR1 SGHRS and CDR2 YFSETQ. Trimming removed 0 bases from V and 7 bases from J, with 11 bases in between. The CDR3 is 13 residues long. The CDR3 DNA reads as TGCGCCAGCAGCTTGGTCGGCAGGGCGGAGCAGTACTTC. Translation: CASSLVGRAEQYF.

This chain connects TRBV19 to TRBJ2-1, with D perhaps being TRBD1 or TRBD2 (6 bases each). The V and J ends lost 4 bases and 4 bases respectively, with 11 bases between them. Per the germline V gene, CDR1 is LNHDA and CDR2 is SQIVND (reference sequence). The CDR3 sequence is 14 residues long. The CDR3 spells CASSNPGAYNEQFF. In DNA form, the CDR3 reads TGTGCCAGTAGTAATCCGGGGGCTTACAATGAGCAGTTCTTC.

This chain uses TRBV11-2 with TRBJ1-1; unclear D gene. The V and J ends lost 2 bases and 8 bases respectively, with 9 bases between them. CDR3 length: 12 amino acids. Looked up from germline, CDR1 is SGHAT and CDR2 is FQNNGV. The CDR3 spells CASSLYRSEAFF. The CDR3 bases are TGTGCCAGCAGCTTATATCGGTCGGAAGCTTTCTTT.

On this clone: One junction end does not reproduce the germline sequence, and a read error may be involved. CDR3 nucleotides: TGTGCCAGCAGTTACGGTCGGGACGCGGCCAAGAACTTC. It codes for CASSYGRDAAKNF. The V and J genes are TRBV6-5 and TRBJ2-7; either TRBD1 or TRBD2 may fit D (5 bases each). CDR3 length: 13 residues. Germline assignment: CDR1 MNHEY and CDR2 SVGAGI.

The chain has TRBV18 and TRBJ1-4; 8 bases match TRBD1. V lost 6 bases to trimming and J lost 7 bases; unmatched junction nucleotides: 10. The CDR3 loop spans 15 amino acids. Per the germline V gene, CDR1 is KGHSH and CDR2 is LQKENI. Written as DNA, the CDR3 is TGTGCCAGCTCCCTATCGACAGGGGAAGGTGAAAAACTGTTTTTT. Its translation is CASSLSTGEGEKLFF. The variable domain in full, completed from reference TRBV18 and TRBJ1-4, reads NAGVMQNPRHLVRRRGQEARLRCSPMKGHSHVYWYRQLPEEGLKFMVYLQKENIIDESGMPKERFSAEFPKEGPSILRIQQVVRGDSAAYFCASSLSTGEGEKLFFGSGTQLSVL.

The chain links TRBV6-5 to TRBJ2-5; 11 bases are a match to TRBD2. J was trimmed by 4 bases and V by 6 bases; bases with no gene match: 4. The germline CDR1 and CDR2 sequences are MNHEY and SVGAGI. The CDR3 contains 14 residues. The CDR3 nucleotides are TGTGCCAGCAGGTTTAGCGGGGGGGGAGAGACCCAGTACTTC. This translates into CASRFSGGGETQYF.

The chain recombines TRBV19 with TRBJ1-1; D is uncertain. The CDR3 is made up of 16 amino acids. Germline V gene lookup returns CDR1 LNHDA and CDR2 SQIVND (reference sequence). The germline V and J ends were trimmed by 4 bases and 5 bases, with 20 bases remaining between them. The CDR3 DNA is TGTGCCAGTAGTACATTACGAGGAGCTATGGGGACTGAAGCTTTCTTT. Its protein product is CASSTLRGAMGTEAFF.

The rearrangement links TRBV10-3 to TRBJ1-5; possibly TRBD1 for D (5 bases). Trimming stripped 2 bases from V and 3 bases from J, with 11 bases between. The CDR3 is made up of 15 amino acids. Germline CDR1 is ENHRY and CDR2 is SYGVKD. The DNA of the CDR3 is TGTGCCATCAGTGAGGGTGGGGCTTACAATCAGCCCCAGCATTTT. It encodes CAISEGGAYNQPQHF.

CDR3 in DNA: TGCGCCAGCAGCTTGGTTGTAGCGGGGGGCACAGATACGCAGTATTTT. This codes for CASSLVVAGGTDTQYF. The gene calls are TRBV5-1 and TRBJ2-3; 9 bases are a match to TRBD2. The germline V gene has CDR1 SGHRS and CDR2 YFSETQ. This CDR3 spans 16 amino acids. V was clipped by 0 bases and J by 1 base; unmatched bases: 3. The entire variable domain, with the rest obtained from reference TRBV5-1 and TRBJ2-3, is as follows: KAGVTQTPRYLIKTRGQQVTLSCSPISGHRSVSWYQQTPGQGLQFLFEYFSETQRNKGNFPGRFSGRQFSNSRSEMNVSTLELGDSALYLCASSLVVAGGTDTQYFGPGTRLTVL.

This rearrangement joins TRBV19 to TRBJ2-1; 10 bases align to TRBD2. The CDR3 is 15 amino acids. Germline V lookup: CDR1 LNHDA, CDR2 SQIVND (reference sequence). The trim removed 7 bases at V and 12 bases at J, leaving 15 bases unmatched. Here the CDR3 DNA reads TGTGCCAGTACCCGAAGCGGGGGGGTTCAGGGGAGGCAGTTCTTC. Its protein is CASTRSGGVQGRQFF.

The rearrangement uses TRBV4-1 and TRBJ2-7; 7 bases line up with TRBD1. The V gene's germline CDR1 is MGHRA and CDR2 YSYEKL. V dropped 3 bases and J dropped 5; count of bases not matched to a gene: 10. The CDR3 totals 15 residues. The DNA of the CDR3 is TGCGCCAGCAGCCAGCTCGACAGGGATGCCGACGAGCAGTACTTC. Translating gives CASSQLDRDADEQYF.

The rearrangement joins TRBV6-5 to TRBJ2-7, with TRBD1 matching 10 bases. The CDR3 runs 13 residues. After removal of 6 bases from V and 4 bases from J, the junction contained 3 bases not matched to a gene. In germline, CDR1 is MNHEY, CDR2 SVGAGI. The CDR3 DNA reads TGTGCCAGCAGCCGGGACAGGGGTTACGAGCAGTACTTC. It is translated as CASSRDRGYEQYF.

CDR3 nucleotide sequence: TGTGCCAGCAGCGTAGGGGGACGGTTTGGGAACACCGGGGAGCTGTTTTTT. It yields the protein CASSVGGRFGNTGELFF. The genes are TRBV9 and TRBJ2-2; D may be TRBD1 or TRBD2 (5 bases each). Trimming stripped 0 bases from V and 1 base from J, with 13 bases between. The length of the CDR3 is 17 residues. Germline V gene lookup returns CDR1 SGDLS and CDR2 YYNGEE.

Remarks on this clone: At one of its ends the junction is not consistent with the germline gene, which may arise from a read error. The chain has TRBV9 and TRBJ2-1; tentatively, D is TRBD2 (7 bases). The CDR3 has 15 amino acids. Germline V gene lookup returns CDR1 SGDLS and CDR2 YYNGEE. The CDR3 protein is CASTKGRGPYNAQFF. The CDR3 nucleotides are TGTGCCAGCACGAAAGGGCGGGGGCCCTACAATGCGCAGTTCTTC.

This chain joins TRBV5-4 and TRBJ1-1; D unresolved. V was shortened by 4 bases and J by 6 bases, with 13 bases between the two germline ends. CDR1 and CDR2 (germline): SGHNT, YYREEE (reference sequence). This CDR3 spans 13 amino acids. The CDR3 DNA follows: TGTGCCAGCAGCGGTCCGAAAGCTGCTGAAGCTTTCTTT. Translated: CASSGPKAAEAFF.

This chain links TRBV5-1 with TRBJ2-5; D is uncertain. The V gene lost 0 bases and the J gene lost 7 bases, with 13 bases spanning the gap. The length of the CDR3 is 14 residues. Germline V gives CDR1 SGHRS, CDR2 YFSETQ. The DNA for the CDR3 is TGCGCCAGCAGCTTGGAATTGGCCCCCGGGACCCAGTACTTC. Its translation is CASSLELAPGTQYF.

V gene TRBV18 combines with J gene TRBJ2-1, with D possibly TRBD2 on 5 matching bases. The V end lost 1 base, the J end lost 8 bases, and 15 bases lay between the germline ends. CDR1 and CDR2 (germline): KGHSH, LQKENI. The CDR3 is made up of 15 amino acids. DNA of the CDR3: TGTGCCAGCTCACCACTAATCTGGAACGGGGATGAGCAGTTCTTC. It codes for CASSPLIWNGDEQFF.

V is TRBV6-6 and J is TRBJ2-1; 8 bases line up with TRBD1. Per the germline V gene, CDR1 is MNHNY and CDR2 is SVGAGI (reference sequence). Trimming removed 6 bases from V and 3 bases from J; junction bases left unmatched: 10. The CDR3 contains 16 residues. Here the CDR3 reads CASSNTGTGLYNEQFF. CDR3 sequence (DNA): TGTGCCAGCAGCAACACCGGGACAGGCCTCTACAATGAGCAGTTCTTC.